This T cell receptor (beta chain) originates from a study of T cells in Graves' hyperthyroidism and ophthalmopathy. On this clonotype: Antigen: not known.

Any patient presenting with uncontrolled infection, other autoimmune disease, pregnancy or lactation was left out. The blood sample dates from first hyperthyroidism diagnosis, preceding any ophthalmopathy symptoms. RNA transcripts served as the template for amplifying TCR beta CDR3 regions. The HTBI set primed first-round TCR CDR3 RT-PCR. TCRdb re-called the multiplex PCR reads with MiXCR, one entry per CDR3 protein. The sample lists some 400,000 distinct CDR3 sequences; approximately 13% were seen once. Regarding the study as a whole: Blood also carried most thyroid clonotypes expanded above 0.001. The model identified upcoming ophthalmopathy a median approximately seven months ahead of onset.

The CDR3 length is 16 residues. CDR1 and CDR2 from the germline V gene are LNHDA and SQIVND (reference sequence). V lost 7 bases and J lost 4, with 17 bases in between. The chain recombines TRBV19 with TRBJ2-6; D may be TRBD2 (6 bases). The clonotype comes from a man aged 30 to 39 with Graves' hyperthyroidism that later progressed to Graves' ophthalmopathy. The sample comprised blood. The CDR3 is CASIHRGDSGANVLTF. The CDR3 nucleotides are TGTGCCAGTATCCACAGAGGGGACTCAGGGGCCAACGTCCTGACTTTC.